The entry below gives a single TCR beta chain sequence along with its context. What it binds is unknown. Assay: immunoSEQ multiplex PCR; the TCRdb copy retains only in-frame clones and omits some. Of around 20,000 clones listed, approximately 90% are singletons. This sample was included in a study of PD-1 blockade in classical Hodgkin lymphoma. Study-level points and caveats: TCR diversity in CD4+, not CD8+, cells rose significantly by C4D1. Any patient who commenced nivolumab under 1 year after ASCT was excluded. Newly diagnosed patients had baseline TCR diversity that was reportedly lower than that of healthy donors.

Every patient had relapsed following autologous stem cell transplantation, and cohorts differed in brentuximab vedotin exposure. Each best response was a complete response, a partial response or progressive disease. Germline V gene sequence: CDR1 MNHNY, CDR2 SVGAGI (reference sequence). V lost 4 bases, J lost 3 bases, and 5 bases stayed unmatched. This CDR3 region has 15 residues. Sequencing was performed on peripheral blood mononuclear cells (PBMCs), taken before the second cycle of nivolumab. The rearrangement uses TRBV6-6 and TRBJ1-2, with 10 bases aligning to TRBD1. The sequence was obtained from a human donor with classical Hodgkin lymphoma. In DNA, the CDR3 is TGTGCCAGCAGTTCCGGACAGGGGGGTCACTATGGCTACACCTTC. Its protein product is CASSSGQGGHYGYTF.